The 29 T cell receptor beta chains listed next were all sequenced from one sample in a study of OX40 agonist ivuxolimab in advanced cancers. Using immunoSEQ multiplex PCR, the repertoire was profiled, and TCRdb retains in-frame clones only, with some absent. The table shows more than 7,500 clones, with around 90% occurring only once. The sequencing here drew on CD4+ or CD8+ T cells sorted from blood, taken in a trial of the OX40 agonist ivuxolimab. These receptors were collected from an adult with an advanced solid tumor such as melanoma, head and neck, liver or kidney cancer.

The chain joins TRBV4-3 to TRBJ1-1; no clear D gene. V gave up 4 bases and J gave up 7 bases, with 10 bases separating them. From germline, CDR1 is LGHNA and CDR2 YSLEER. The CDR3 runs 12 residues. The CDR3 loop reads CASSRGTLEAFF. The CDR3 DNA is TGCGCCAGCAGCCGAGGAACCCTTGAAGCTTTCTTT.

This clone was recorded a few times. The chain recombines TRBV28 with TRBJ1-1; D is uncertain. Trimming left V 6 bases short and J 7 bases short, with 12 bases between. From germline, CDR1 is MDHEN and CDR2 SYDVKM. This CDR3 region has 12 residues. CDR3 loop: CASRLPQDEAFF. The CDR3 DNA sequence: TGTGCCAGCAGACTCCCCCAGGATGAAGCTTTCTTT.

This chain uses TRBV11-2 with TRBJ2-2; TRBD2 matches 8 bases. Germline V lookup: CDR1 SGHAT, CDR2 FQNNGV. This CDR3 comprises 16 residues. J gave up 0 bases and V 5 bases, and 5 bases lay outside the gene matches. The CDR3 reads CASSHALAANTGELFF. CDR3 in DNA: TGTGCCAGCAGCCATGCACTAGCGGCGAACACCGGGGAGCTGTTTTTT.

This chain connects TRBV11-2 to TRBJ2-3; a possible D gene is TRBD1 (6 bases). In germline, CDR1 is SGHAT, CDR2 FQNNGV. The CDR3 contains 16 residues. The V gene lost 2 bases and the J gene lost 1 base, with 13 bases spanning the gap. The CDR3 DNA follows: TGTGCCAGCAGCTTAAGGGGGAGATCGGGCACAGATACGCAGTATTTT. This codes for CASSLRGRSGTDTQYF. The complete variable domain, with remaining parts taken from reference TRBV11-2 and TRBJ2-3, reads EAGVAQSPRYKIIEKRQSVAFWCNPISGHATLYWYQQILGQGPKLLIQFQNNGVVDDSQLPKDRFSAERLKGVDSTLKIQPAKLEDSAVYLCASSLRGRSGTDTQYFGPGTRLTVL.

The chain uses TRBV2 and TRBJ2-1; D remains unclear. CDR1 is SNHLY, CDR2 FYNNEI, per germline. This CDR3 spans 13 amino acids. The germline V and J ends were trimmed by 6 bases and 7 bases, with 13 bases remaining between them. CDR3 in DNA: TGTGCCAGCAGCCCGCCGAGAGTAAATGAGCAGTTCTTC. Protein product: CASSPPRVNEQFF.

The rearrangement joins TRBV6-5 to TRBJ1-1, with D unclear. The CDR3 has 12 amino acids. Trimming cost V 5 bases and J 7 bases, with 11 bases left between them. Germline V CDR1 and CDR2: MNHEY, SVGAGI. CDR3 in amino acids: CASSGPRGEAFF. The CDR3 nucleotides read TGTGCCAGCAGTGGCCCCCGGGGTGAAGCTTTCTTT.

Worth noting for this clone: Mismatch with germline at one junction end may stem from a read error. The V call is TRBV7-7, the J call TRBJ2-5, with TRBD1 as a possible D gene (5 bases). CDR3 length: 15 amino acids. Per the germline V gene, CDR1 is SSHAT and CDR2 is FNYEAQ (reference sequence). CDR3 sequence (DNA): TGTGCTAGCAGCTTAGAAGCAGGGTTGAGGGAGACCCAGTACTTC. Translation gives CASSLEAGLRETQYF.

V is TRBV27 and J is TRBJ1-4; perhaps TRBD1 as D (5 bases). Germline V CDR1 and CDR2: MNHEY, SMNVEV (reference sequence). CDR3 length equals 14 residues. V shed 1 base and J shed 5 bases, with 8 bases lying between them. The CDR3 DNA reads as TGTGCCAGCAGTTTATGGGGGGGGAATGAAAAACTGTTTTTT. It codes for CASSLWGGNEKLFF.

This chain joins TRBV5-4 and TRBJ1-2, with D maybe TRBD1 (6 bases). In germline, CDR1 is SGHNT, CDR2 YYREEE (reference sequence). Trimming left V 4 bases short and J 4 bases short, with 14 bases between. The CDR3 is made up of 14 amino acids. The CDR3 loop reads CASSGTGASYGYTF. The CDR3 DNA is TGTGCCAGCAGCGGGACGGGGGCGAGCTATGGCTACACCTTC.

The J gene is TRBJ2-7, the V gene TRBV19; a weak D match, TRBD2 (5 bases). The CDR3 contains 17 residues. Per the germline V gene, CDR1 is LNHDA and CDR2 is SQIVND (reference sequence). V shed 4 bases and J shed 6 bases, with 25 bases lying between them. CDR3 region: CASSKVLQGAGGREQYF. The CDR3 DNA is TGTGCCAGTAGTAAGGTCCTCCAAGGAGCAGGCGGGCGCGAGCAGTACTTC. Drawing the rest from reference TRBV19 and TRBJ2-7, the complete variable domain is DGGITQSPKYLFRKEGQNVTLSCEQNLNHDAMYWYRQDPGQGLRLIYYSQIVNDFQKGDIAEGYSVSREKKESFPLTVTSAQKNPTAFYLCASSKVLQGAGGREQYFGPGTRLTVT.

The chain recombines TRBV9 with TRBJ2-7; 14 bases agree with TRBD2. Trimming removed 5 bases from V and 5 bases from J; junction bases left unmatched: 6. The V gene's germline CDR1 is SGDLS and CDR2 YYNGEE. The CDR3 runs to 15 residues. The CDR3 loop is CASSHGTSGGNEQYF. CDR3 nucleotide sequence: TGTGCCAGCAGTCACGGGACTAGCGGGGGCAACGAGCAGTACTTC.

This chain connects TRBV29-1 to TRBJ2-7; 10 bases fit TRBD1. With 3 bases clipped from V and 3 bases from J, the junction kept 5 bases outside the gene matches. Germline V gene lookup returns CDR1 SQVTM and CDR2 ANQGSEA. The CDR3 consists of 14 residues. CDR3 protein: CSVDPTGGGYEQYF. The CDR3 bases are TGCAGCGTTGACCCGACAGGGGGCGGCTACGAGCAGTACTTC.

Only one count was recorded for this clone. This rearrangement joins TRBV6-5 to TRBJ2-7, with 9 nucleotides matching TRBD2. The V gene end was trimmed by 5 bases and the J gene end by 4 bases; junction bases not matched to a gene: 9. The CDR3 contains 15 residues. Looked up from germline, CDR1 is MNHEY and CDR2 is SVGAGI. In DNA form, the CDR3 reads TGTGCCAGCAGTCAATCGACTAGCGGACCTTACGAGCAGTACTTC. As protein: CASSQSTSGPYEQYF.

The chain recombines TRBV29-1 with TRBJ1-4; D is ambiguous. The germline V gene encodes CDR1 SQVTM and CDR2 ANQGSEA. V shed 0 bases and J shed 3 bases, with 14 bases lying between them. This CDR3 is 16 amino acids long. The CDR3: CSVEEGSLFPNEKLFF. DNA of the CDR3: TGCAGCGTTGAAGAAGGAAGCTTATTTCCTAATGAAAAACTGTTTTTT.

The chain uses TRBV11-2 and TRBJ2-2; the D is unclear. Trimming left V 6 bases short and J 1 base short, with 12 bases between. Germline CDR1 SGHAT, CDR2 FQNNGV. The CDR3 is 15 residues long. The CDR3 DNA sequence: TGTGCCAGCAGTCGCAGAGCAGAGAACACCGGGGAGCTGTTTTTT. This codes for CASSRRAENTGELFF.

The rearrangement uses TRBV6-5 and TRBJ2-1; possibly TRBD2 for D (6 bases). Germline CDR1 reads MNHEY; CDR2 reads SVGAGI. With 1 base removed from V and 1 base from J, the gap between germline ends came to 8 bases. The CDR3 length is 15 residues. The CDR3 coding sequence is TGTGCCAGCAGTTACTTTCGGGGGTCCTACAATGAGCAGTTCTTC. Residues: CASSYFRGSYNEQFF.

This chain links TRBV28 with TRBJ1-1, with TRBD1 identical over 7 bases. This CDR3 is 12 amino acids long. Trimming at V came to 5 bases and at J to 4 bases, leaving 1 base not matched to a gene. CDR1 is MDHEN, CDR2 SYDVKM, per germline. The CDR3 here is CASSTGVTEAFF. DNA for the CDR3: TGTGCCAGCAGTACAGGGGTCACTGAAGCTTTCTTT.

This chain links TRBV19 with TRBJ1-2; no definite D call. CDR3 length: 13 residues. Trimming left V 5 bases short and J 1 base short, with 8 bases between. Per germline, CDR1 LNHDA and CDR2 SQIVND (reference sequence). The CDR3 here is CASSYADNYGYTF. Written as DNA, the CDR3 is TGTGCCAGTAGTTATGCGGATAACTATGGCTACACCTTC.

The chain employs TRBV5-1 and TRBJ2-3, with D perhaps matching TRBD2 (5 bases). The CDR3 extends over 15 amino acids. V was clipped by 5 bases and J by 2 bases, with 15 bases between them. CDR1 SGHRS and CDR2 YFSETQ come from the germline V gene. CDR3 protein: CASREAASYTDTQYF. DNA for the CDR3: TGCGCCAGCAGGGAGGCAGCTTCCTACACAGATACGCAGTATTTT.

This CDR3 is CASSQGQGSNQPQHF. For the CDR3, the DNA is TGCGCCAGCAGCCAAGGACAGGGGTCCAATCAGCCCCAGCATTTT. V and J are TRBV4-3 and TRBJ1-5, with 8 bases aligning to TRBD1. This CDR3 has 15 residues. The V and J ends lost 1 base and 3 bases, in that order; junction bases with no gene match: 2. Germline-derived CDR1 and CDR2 are LGHNA and YSLEER.

The V call is TRBV5-8, the J call TRBJ1-3; D gene ambiguous. Trimming pared 3 bases from V and 7 bases from J, leaving 14 bases between. Germline CDR1 reads SGHTS; CDR2 reads YDEGEE. This CDR3 has 14 residues. As DNA, the CDR3 is TGTGCCAGCAGCTCCCGGATACCCGGGAACACCATATATTTT. This sequence encodes CASSSRIPGNTIYF. The full variable domain, in which reference TRBV5-8 and TRBJ1-3 provide the parts outside the CDR3, is EAGVTQSPTHLIKTRGQQATLRCSPISGHTSVYWYQQALGLGLQFLLWYDEGEERNRGNFPPRFSGRQFPNYSSELNVNALELEDSALYLCASSSRIPGNTIYFGEGSWLTVV.

The chain links TRBV30 to TRBJ2-7; no reliable D call. V dropped 2 bases and J dropped 2 bases, with 10 bases sitting between them. The length of the CDR3 is 13 residues. Germline loops: CDR1 GTSNPN, CDR2 SVGIG (reference sequence). CDR3 residues: CAWSSSPPYEQYF. The CDR3 region has the DNA TGTGCCTGGAGTTCCTCTCCTCCCTACGAGCAGTACTTC.

The chain uses TRBV6-1 and TRBJ1-3, with no clear D. The CDR3 covers 15 residues. Germline V lookup: CDR1 MNHNS, CDR2 SASEGT. V was pared by 4 bases and J by 4 bases, with 14 bases between. As DNA, the CDR3 is TGTGCCAGCAGTGGGAGACAACCCCGAGGAAACACCATATATTTT. Translation gives CASSGRQPRGNTIYF.

This clone was found once. The J gene is TRBJ1-5, the V gene TRBV7-9; D is uncertain. The CDR3 sequence is 12 residues long. The germline V gene encodes CDR1 SEHNR and CDR2 FQNEAQ (reference sequence). V lost 8 bases and J lost 4, with 9 bases in between. CDR3 sequence reads: CASGVMNQPQHF. The CDR3, as DNA: TGTGCCAGCGGGGTCATGAATCAGCCCCAGCATTTT.

The chain joins TRBV5-1 to TRBJ1-2; no definite D call. The germline V and J ends were trimmed by 0 bases and 5 bases, with 17 bases remaining between them. Germline CDR1 SGHRS, CDR2 YFSETQ. This CDR3 has 16 amino acids. The DNA for the CDR3 is TGCGCCAGCAGCTTGGAGAAGTCAAGCGTAGGGTATGGCTACACCTTC. This sequence encodes CASSLEKSSVGYGYTF. Full variable domain (rest looked up from reference TRBV5-1 and TRBJ1-2): KAGVTQTPRYLIKTRGQQVTLSCSPISGHRSVSWYQQTPGQGLQFLFEYFSETQRNKGNFPGRFSGRQFSNSRSEMNVSTLELGDSALYLCASSLEKSSVGYGYTFGSGTRLTVV.

This chain connects TRBV15 to TRBJ2-5, with TRBD1 as a possible D gene (5 bases). The germline V gene encodes CDR1 LNHNV and CDR2 YYDKDF (reference sequence). Trimming removed 1 base at V and 4 bases at J, with 10 bases between. CDR3 length: 14 amino acids. In DNA form, the CDR3 reads TGTGCCACCAGCAGAGCAGGGTGGGGAGAGACCCAGTACTTC. It yields the protein CATSRAGWGETQYF.

The rearrangement links TRBV7-9 to TRBJ2-7; no clear D gene. The germline CDR1 and CDR2 sequences are SEHNR and FQNEAQ (reference sequence). Trimming took 5 bases from V and 0 from J, leaving 14 bases between them. This CDR3 spans 15 amino acids. CDR3 nucleotide sequence: TGTGCCAGCAGCCAGATGCGCGGAAGCTCCTACGAGCAGTACTTC. Protein product: CASSQMRGSSYEQYF.

This clone was recorded once. The chain is built from TRBV10-3 and TRBJ2-7; the D gene is possibly TRBD2 (6 bases). This CDR3 has 12 residues. Germline CDR1 reads ENHRY; CDR2 reads SYGVKD. V gave up 11 bases and J gave up 3 bases, with 14 bases separating them. The CDR3 here is CAVNMEGYEQYF. The CDR3 DNA reads as TGTGCCGTCAACATGGAGGGCTACGAGCAGTACTTC.

This clone was detected only once. The chain uses TRBV7-9 and TRBJ2-7, with no clear D. The germline V and J ends were trimmed by 5 bases and 3 bases, with 14 bases remaining between them. Per germline, CDR1 SEHNR and CDR2 FQNEAQ (reference sequence). The CDR3 runs 14 residues. CDR3 sequence (DNA): TGTGCCAGCAGCCCCTCTTCGGCCTACTACGAGCAGTACTTC. Translation: CASSPSSAYYEQYF. The variable domain in full, completed from reference TRBV7-9 and TRBJ2-7, reads DTGVSQNPRHKITKRGQNVTFRCDPISEHNRLYWYRQTLGQGPEFLTYFQNEAQLEKSRLLSDRFSAERPKGSFSTLEIQRTEQGDSAMYLCASSPSSAYYEQYFGPGTRLTVT.